This TCR beta chain was captured by sequencing in a study of a mutant IDH1 vaccine in newly diagnosed glioma. Study context: Eight vaccinations reached patients in weeks 1, 3, 5, 7, 11, 15, 19 and 23. The sex distribution of treated patients was about 62% male and around 40% female, with a mean age of around 40 years. Previous treatment comprised radiotherapy, temozolomide, or both, mostly both. Study-level points and caveats: There seemed to be no relation between pseudoprogression and changes in top peripheral T cell clonotypes.

As regards this clone: The antigen is undetermined.

Sequencing was performed with immunoSEQ multiplex PCR; in TCRdb, only in-frame clones are kept and a portion is missing. The repertoire holds approximately 26,000 clones, with about 90% as singletons. The V gene's germline CDR1 is LGHNA and CDR2 YNFKEQ. The V end lost 1 base, the J end lost 11 bases, and 9 bases lay between the germline ends. This CDR3 region has 12 residues. Stated time point: week 5, during vaccination. Doses consisted of 300 ug of mutant IDH1 20-mer peptide each, paired with topical imiquimod. The chain combines TRBV4-2 with TRBJ2-4, with D possibly being TRBD2 (6 bases). Sequenced material: PBMCs, taken from a glioma patient whose treatment included an IDH1 peptide vaccine. This TCR came from a man aged 18 to 30 with glioma. The CDR3 DNA is TGTGCCAGCAGCCAAGCTGGGGACTTTCAGTACTTC. Amino acid sequence: CASSQAGDFQYF.